This T cell receptor (beta chain) stems from a study of T cell responses to AZD1222 COVID-19 vaccine. General study points: At baseline, seropositivity was found in only a handful of AZD1222 recipients.

Clones were sequenced by immunoSEQ multiplex PCR, and TCRdb holds only the in-frame ones, with some missing. In the table there are about 150,000 clones, 88% of which are singletons. V lost 3 bases, J lost 0 bases, and 21 bases lay in between. The CDR3 loop spans 19 amino acids. Per germline, CDR1 LGHNA and CDR2 YNFKEQ. Regarding this clone: Its antigen remains unknown.

The TCR sequence derives from an adult who received the MenACWY meningococcal vaccine as a control. The J gene is TRBJ1-5, the V gene TRBV4-2, with D unresolved. The specimen comprised peripheral blood, sampled 28 days after the second dose of the MenACWY control vaccine. The CDR3 DNA reads TGTGCCAGCAGCCATAGGCAGGCAGGCCGAGGTGATAGCAATCAGCCCCAGCATTTT. Protein: CASSHRQAGRGDSNQPQHF.